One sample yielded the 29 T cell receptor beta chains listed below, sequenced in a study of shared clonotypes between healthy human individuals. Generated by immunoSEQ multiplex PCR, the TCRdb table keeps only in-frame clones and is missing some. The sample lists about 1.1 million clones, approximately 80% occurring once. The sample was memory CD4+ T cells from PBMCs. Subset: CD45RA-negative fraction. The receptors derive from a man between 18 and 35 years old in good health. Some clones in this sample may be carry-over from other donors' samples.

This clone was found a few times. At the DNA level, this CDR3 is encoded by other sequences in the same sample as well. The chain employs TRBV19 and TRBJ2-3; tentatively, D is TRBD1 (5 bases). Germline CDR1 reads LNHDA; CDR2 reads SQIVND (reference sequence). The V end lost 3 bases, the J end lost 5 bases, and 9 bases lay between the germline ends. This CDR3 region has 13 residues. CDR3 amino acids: CASSIQGIDTQYF. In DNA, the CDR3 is TGTGCCAGTAGTATCCAGGGTATAGATACGCAGTATTTT.

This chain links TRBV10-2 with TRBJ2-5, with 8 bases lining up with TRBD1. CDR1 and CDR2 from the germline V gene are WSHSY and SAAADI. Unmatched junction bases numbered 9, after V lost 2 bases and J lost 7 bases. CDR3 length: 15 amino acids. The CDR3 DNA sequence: TGCGCCAGCAGTGAGGGCAGGGGGCGTGTTGGGACCCAGTACTTC. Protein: CASSEGRGRVGTQYF.

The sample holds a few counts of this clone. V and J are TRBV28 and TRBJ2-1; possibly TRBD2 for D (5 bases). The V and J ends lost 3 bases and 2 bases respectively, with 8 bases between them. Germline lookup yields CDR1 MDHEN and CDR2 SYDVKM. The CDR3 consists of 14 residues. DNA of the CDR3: TGTGCCAGCAGTTTTGAAGCGGCCTACAATGAGCAGTTCTTC. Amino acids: CASSFEAAYNEQFF.

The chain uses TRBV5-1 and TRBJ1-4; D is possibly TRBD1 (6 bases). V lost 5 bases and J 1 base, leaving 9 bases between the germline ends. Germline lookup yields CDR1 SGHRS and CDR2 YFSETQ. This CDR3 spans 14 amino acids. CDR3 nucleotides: TGCGCCAGCAGGGAAGGGGGAACTAATGAAAAACTGTTTTTT. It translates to CASREGGTNEKLFF.

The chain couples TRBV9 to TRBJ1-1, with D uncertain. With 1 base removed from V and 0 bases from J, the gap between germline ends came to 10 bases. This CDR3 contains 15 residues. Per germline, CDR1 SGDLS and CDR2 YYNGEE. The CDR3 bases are TGTGCCAGCAGCGTATCTAGTGAGGTGAACACTGAAGCTTTCTTT. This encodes CASSVSSEVNTEAFF.

In DNA form, the CDR3 reads TGTGCCAGCAGCCTCGGACTAGCTCAGACCCAGTACTTC. Amino acid sequence: CASSLGLAQTQYF. V gene TRBV6-5 combines with J gene TRBJ2-5; 8 nucleotides line up with TRBD2. Germline lookup yields CDR1 MNHEY and CDR2 SVGAGI. There are 13 residues in the CDR3. After removal of 6 bases from V and 6 bases from J, the junction contained 6 bases not matched to a gene.

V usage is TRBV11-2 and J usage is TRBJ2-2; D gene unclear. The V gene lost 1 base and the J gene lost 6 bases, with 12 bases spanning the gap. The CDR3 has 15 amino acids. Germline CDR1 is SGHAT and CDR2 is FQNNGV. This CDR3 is CASSLGRSWAGELFF. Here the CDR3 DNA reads TGTGCCAGCAGCTTAGGGAGATCTTGGGCCGGGGAGCTGTTTTTT.

CDR3 in DNA: TGTGCCAGCAGCTTAGAATTGGTTACCGGGGAGCTGTTTTTT. It specifies CASSLELVTGELFF. The chain recombines TRBV7-9 with TRBJ2-2, with D uncertain. V dropped 1 base and J dropped 5 bases, with 8 bases sitting between them. The CDR3 is made up of 14 amino acids. Germline CDR1 SEHNR, CDR2 FQNEAQ (reference sequence).

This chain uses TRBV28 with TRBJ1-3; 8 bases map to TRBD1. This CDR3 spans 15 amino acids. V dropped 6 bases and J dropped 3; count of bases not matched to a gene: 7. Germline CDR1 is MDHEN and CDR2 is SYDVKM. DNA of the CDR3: TGTGCCAGCAGACAGGGGGGTTGGGATGGAAACACCATATATTTT. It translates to CASRQGGWDGNTIYF.

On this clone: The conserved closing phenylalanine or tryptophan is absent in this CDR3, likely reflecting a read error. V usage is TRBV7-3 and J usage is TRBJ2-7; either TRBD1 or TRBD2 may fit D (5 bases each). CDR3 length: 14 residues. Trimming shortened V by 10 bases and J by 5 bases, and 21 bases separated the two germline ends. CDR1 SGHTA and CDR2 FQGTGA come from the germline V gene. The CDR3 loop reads CATAEWPGNDEQYL. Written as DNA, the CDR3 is TGTGCCACAGCGGAGTGGCCAGGGAACGACGAGCAGTACTTA.

DNA of the CDR3: TGTGCCAGCAGCCGATTGGACAGTAACTATGGCTACACCTTC. It is translated as CASSRLDSNYGYTF. This chain links TRBV11-2 with TRBJ1-2, with a weak D call TRBD1 (6 bases). CDR3 length: 14 amino acids. The V gene lost 5 bases and the J gene lost 1 base, with 11 bases spanning the gap. Germline V CDR1 and CDR2: SGHAT, FQNNGV.

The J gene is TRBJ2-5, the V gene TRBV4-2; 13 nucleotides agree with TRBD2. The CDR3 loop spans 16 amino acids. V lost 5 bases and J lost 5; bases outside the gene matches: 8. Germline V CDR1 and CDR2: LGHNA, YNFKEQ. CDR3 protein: CASSSGLAGVLETQYF. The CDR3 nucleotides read TGTGCCAGCAGCTCCGGACTAGCGGGAGTTCTGGAGACCCAGTACTTC.

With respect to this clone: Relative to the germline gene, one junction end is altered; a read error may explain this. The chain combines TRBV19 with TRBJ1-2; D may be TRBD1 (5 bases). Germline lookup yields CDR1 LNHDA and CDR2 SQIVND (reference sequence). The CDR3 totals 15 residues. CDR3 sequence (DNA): TGTGCCAGTAGTGTAGAACCTGGGACGGTCTATGGCTACACCTTC. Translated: CASSVEPGTVYGYTF.

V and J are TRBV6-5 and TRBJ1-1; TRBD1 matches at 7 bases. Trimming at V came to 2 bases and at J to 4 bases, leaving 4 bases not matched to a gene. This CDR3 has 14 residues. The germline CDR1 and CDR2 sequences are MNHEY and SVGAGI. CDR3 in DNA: TGTGCCAGCAGTTACAAAGGGACAGCCACTGAAGCTTTCTTT. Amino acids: CASSYKGTATEAFF.

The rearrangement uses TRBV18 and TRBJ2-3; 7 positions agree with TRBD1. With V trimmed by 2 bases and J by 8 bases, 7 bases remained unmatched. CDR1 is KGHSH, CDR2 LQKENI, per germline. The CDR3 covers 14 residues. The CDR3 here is CASSPLQGESTQYF. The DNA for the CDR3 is TGTGCCAGCTCACCATTGCAGGGGGAGAGTACGCAGTATTTT.

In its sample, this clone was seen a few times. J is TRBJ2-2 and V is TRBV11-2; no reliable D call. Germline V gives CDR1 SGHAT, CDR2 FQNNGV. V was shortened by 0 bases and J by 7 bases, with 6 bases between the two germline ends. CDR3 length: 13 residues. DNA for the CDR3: TGTGCCAGCAGCTTAGATTCAATCGGGGAGCTGTTTTTT. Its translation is CASSLDSIGELFF.

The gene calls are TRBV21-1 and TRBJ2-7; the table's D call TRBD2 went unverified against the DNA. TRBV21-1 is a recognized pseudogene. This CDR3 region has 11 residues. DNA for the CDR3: TGTGCCAGGGGGGGCTCCTACGAGCAGTACTTC. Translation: CARGGSYEQYF.

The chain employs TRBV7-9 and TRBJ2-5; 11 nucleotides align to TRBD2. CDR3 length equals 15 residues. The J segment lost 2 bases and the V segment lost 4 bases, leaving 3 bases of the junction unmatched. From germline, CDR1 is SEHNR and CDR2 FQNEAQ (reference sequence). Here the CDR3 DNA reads TGTGCCAGCAGCTCGGGACTAGCGGTGCAAGAGACCCAGTACTTC. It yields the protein CASSSGLAVQETQYF.

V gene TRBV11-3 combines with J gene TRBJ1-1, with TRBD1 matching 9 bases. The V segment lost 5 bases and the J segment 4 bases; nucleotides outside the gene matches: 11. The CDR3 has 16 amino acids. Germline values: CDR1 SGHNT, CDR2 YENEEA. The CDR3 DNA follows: TGTGCCAGCAGCCTTGGGACAGGGACGAGGAGCACTGAAGCTTTCTTT. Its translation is CASSLGTGTRSTEAFF.

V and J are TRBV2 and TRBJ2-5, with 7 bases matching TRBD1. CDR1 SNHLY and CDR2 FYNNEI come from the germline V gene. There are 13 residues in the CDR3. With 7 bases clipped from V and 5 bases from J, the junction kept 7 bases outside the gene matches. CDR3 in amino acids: CASTRDRVETQYF. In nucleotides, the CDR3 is TGTGCCAGCACCCGAGACAGGGTTGAGACCCAGTACTTC. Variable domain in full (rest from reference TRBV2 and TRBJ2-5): EPEVTQTPSHQVTQMGQEVILRCVPISNHLYFYWYRQILGQKVEFLVSFYNNEISEKSEIFDDQFSVERPDGSNFTLKIRSTKLEDSAMYFCASTRDRVETQYFGPGTRLLVL.

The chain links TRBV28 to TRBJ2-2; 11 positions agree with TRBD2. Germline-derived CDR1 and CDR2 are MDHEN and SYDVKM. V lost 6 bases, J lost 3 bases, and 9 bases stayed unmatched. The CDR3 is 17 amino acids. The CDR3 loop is CASRPRAGLADTGELFF. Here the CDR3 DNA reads TGTGCCAGCAGACCTAGGGCGGGACTAGCGGACACCGGGGAGCTGTTTTTT.

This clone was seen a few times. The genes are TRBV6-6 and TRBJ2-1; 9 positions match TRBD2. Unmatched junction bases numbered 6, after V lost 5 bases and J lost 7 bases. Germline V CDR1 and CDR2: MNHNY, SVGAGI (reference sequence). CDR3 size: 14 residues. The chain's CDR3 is CASSGGLARNEQFF. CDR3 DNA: TGTGCCAGCAGTGGCGGACTAGCGAGAAATGAGCAGTTCTTC.

CDR3 region: CASSLRSGSGPGELFF. In nucleotides, the CDR3 is TGTGCCAGCAGTTTGCGTAGCGGGAGTGGCCCCGGGGAGCTGTTTTTT. The chain joins TRBV28 to TRBJ2-2, with 9 positions matching TRBD2. CDR3 length equals 16 residues. CDR1 is MDHEN and CDR2 is SYDVKM in the germline V gene. Losses at the gene ends were 3 bases for V and 6 bases for J; bases not matched to a gene: 8.

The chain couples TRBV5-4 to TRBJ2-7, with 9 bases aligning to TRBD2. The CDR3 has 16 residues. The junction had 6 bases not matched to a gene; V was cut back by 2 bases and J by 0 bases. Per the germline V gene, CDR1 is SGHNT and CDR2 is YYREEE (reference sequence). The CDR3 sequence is CASSFGSGRNSYEQYF. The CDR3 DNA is TGTGCCAGCAGCTTTGGAAGCGGGAGGAACTCCTACGAGCAGTACTTC.

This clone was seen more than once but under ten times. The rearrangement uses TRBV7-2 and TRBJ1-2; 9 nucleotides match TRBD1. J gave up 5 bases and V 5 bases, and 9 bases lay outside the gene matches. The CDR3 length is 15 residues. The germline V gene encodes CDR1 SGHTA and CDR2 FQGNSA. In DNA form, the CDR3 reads TGTGCCAGCAGCGTCACGGGACAGGGTGGTTATGGCTACACCTTC. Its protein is CASSVTGQGGYGYTF.

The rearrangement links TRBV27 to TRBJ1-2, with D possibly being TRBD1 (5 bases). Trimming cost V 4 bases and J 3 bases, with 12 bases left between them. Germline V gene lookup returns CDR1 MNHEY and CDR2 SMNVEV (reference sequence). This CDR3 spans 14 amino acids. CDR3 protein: CASSSAGADYGYTF. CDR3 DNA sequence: TGTGCCAGCAGTTCAGCCGGGGCAGACTATGGCTACACCTTC.

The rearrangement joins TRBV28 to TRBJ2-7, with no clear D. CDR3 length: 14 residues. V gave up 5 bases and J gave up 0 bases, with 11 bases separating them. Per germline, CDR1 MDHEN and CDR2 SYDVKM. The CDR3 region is CASSVSANSYEQYF. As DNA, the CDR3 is TGTGCCAGCAGTGTCTCGGCGAACTCCTACGAGCAGTACTTC. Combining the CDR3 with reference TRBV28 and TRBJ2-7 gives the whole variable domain DVKVTQSSRYLVKRTGEKVFLECVQDMDHENMFWYRQDPGLGLRLIYFSYDVKMKEKGDIPEGYSVSREKKERFSLILESASTNQTSMYLCASSVSANSYEQYFGPGTRLTVT.

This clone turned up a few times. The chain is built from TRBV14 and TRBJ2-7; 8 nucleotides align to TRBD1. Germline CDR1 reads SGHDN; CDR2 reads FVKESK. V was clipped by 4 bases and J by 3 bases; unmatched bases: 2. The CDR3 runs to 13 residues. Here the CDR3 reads CASSPGTGYEQYF. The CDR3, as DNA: TGTGCCAGCAGCCCCGGGACAGGCTACGAGCAGTACTTC.

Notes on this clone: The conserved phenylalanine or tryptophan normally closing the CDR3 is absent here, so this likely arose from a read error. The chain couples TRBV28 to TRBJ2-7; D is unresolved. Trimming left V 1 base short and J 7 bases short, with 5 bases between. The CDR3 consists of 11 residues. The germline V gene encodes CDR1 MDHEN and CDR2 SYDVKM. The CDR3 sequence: CASSLFREQYL. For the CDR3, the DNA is TGTGCCAGCAGTTTATTCCGGGAGCAGTACTTA.